These T cell receptor beta chains were read from a single sample in a study of T cell changes during pregnancy in multiple sclerosis. Measured with immunoSEQ multiplex PCR; TCRdb has only the in-frame clones, and not every one. The table records tens of thousands of clones, roughly 92% of them present only once. The sample consisted of peripheral blood, taken in the second trimester of pregnancy. These receptors all come from a female donor with multiple sclerosis, enrolled in a pregnancy study. The CDR3 runs from the conserved cysteine through the conserved F or W. D genes are given only for firm matches. Size tells how often a clone was seen (once, few, many) or the class of an expanded clone, and some rows leave it out.

D	V	J	size	length	CDR3	DNA
TRBD2	TRBV5-1	TRBJ2-7	few	13	CASMFSGSNEQYF	TGCGCCAGCATGTTTAGCGGGAGTAACGAGCAGTACTTC
TRBD2	TRBV4-2	TRBJ2-1	NA	16	CASSQEASGGYNEQFF	TGTGCCAGCAGCCAAGAGGCTAGCGGGGGTTACAATGAGCAGTTCTTC
NA	TRBV15	TRBJ2-7	NA	14	CATSRDPETSEQYF	TGTGCCACCAGCAGAGATCCGGAGACTAGCGAGCAGTACTTC
NA	TRBV6-5	TRBJ2-1	NA	12	CAIQTVDNEQFF	TGTGCCATCCAGACAGTTGACAATGAGCAGTTCTTC
NA	TRBV19	TRBJ2-3	NA	15	CASSMLGPGADTQYF	TGTGCCAGTAGTATGCTGGGTCCAGGCGCAGATACGCAGTATTTT
TRBD2	TRBV4-1	TRBJ2-3	NA	12	CASSQGGGSQYF	TGCGCCAGCAGCCAAGGGGGGGGTTCGCAGTATTTT
TRBD2	TRBV11-3	TRBJ2-2	NA	16	CASSPRTRVNTGELFF	TGTGCCAGCAGCCCCCGGACTAGGGTAAACACCGGGGAGCTGTTTTTT
NA	TRBV5-6	TRBJ1-6	NA	14	CASSIGQMNSPLHF	TGTGCCAGCAGCATTGGACAGATGAATTCACCCCTCCACTTT
TRBD1	TRBV7-3	TRBJ1-1	NA	14	CASSLTAGGTEAFF	TGTGCCAGCAGCTTAACAGCAGGGGGCACTGAAGCTTTCTTT
NA	TRBV19	TRBJ2-1	NA	16	CASSRKLAVGSNEQFF	TGTGCCAGTAGCAGAAAACTAGCCGTGGGGAGTAATGAGCAGTTCTTC
NA	TRBV5-1	TRBJ2-7	NA	14	CATSAGNREHEQYF	TGCGCCACCTCGGCCGGGAACAGGGAACACGAGCAGTACTTC
NA	TRBV7-3	TRBJ2-7	once	15	CASSSTYAGFDEQYF	TGTGCCAGCAGCTCAACCTATGCAGGGTTCGACGAGCAGTACTTC
NA	TRBV7-9	TRBJ2-5	once	15	CASSLSPPGTQIQYF	TGTGCCAGCAGCTTATCCCCTCCCGGGACACAAATCCAGTACTTC
TRBD1	TRBV9	TRBJ2-7	once	16	CASSVGVSAGGYEQYF	TGTGCCAGCAGCGTAGGGGTTTCGGCAGGGGGCTACGAGCAGTACTTC
NA	TRBV5-4	TRBJ2-7	NA	13	CASSSPGSHEQYF	TGTGCCAGCAGCTCACCGGGGAGTCACGAGCAGTACTTC
TRBD1	TRBV6-6	TRBJ1-2	once	13	CASRTGGNYGYTF	TGTGCCAGCAGGACAGGGGGCAACTATGGCTACACCTTC
NA	TRBV19	TRBJ2-7	NA	14	CASSMLAGWGEQYF	TGTGCCAGTAGTATGCTTGCGGGGTGGGGTGAGCAGTACTTC
NA	TRBV27	TRBJ1-3	once	17	CASSLTSGHMPGNTIYF	TGTGCCAGCAGTTTGACTTCGGGACACATGCCTGGAAACACCATATATTTT
TRBD1	TRBV6-5	TRBJ1-1	NA	14	CASIDRGRNTEAFF	TGTGCCAGCATCGACAGGGGGCGGAACACTGAAGCTTTCTTT
NA	TRBV10-3	TRBJ1-1	NA	16	CAISDYGRVGNTEAFF	TGTGCCATCAGTGATTACGGCAGGGTCGGGAACACTGAAGCTTTCTTT
TRBD1	TRBV7-3	TRBJ2-7	NA	14	CASSAGQGFGEQYF	TGTGCCAGCAGCGCCGGACAGGGTTTCGGTGAGCAGTACTTC
NA	TRBV28	TRBJ2-4	NA	12	CASSLQENIQYF	TGTGCCAGCAGTTTACAGGAAAACATTCAGTACTTC
TRBD1	TRBV19	TRBJ1-4	NA	16	CASSIGTGGRYEKLFF	TGTGCCAGTAGTATCGGGACAGGGGGAAGATATGAAAAACTGTTTTTT
TRBD1	TRBV7-6	TRBJ2-7	NA	15	CASSFLLDRVYEQYF	TGTGCCAGCAGCTTTCTGCTCGACAGGGTCTACGAGCAGTACTTC
NA	TRBV27	TRBJ1-5	NA	14	CASRRGGNDQPQHF	TGTGCCTCCCGACGAGGAGGGAATGATCAGCCCCAGCATTTT
NA	TRBV27	TRBJ2-1	NA	17	CASSRPLAIGSYNEQFF	TGTGCCAGCAGCCGACCCCTAGCGATCGGTTCCTACAATGAGCAGTTCTTC
NA	TRBV20-1	TRBJ2-1	NA	11	CSANLYNEQFF	TGCAGTGCTAATCTGTACAATGAGCAGTTCTTC
NA	TRBV4-3	TRBJ1-1	NA	13	CASSQDQGRRAFF	TGCGCCAGCAGCCAAGATCAGGGCAGGCGAGCTTTCTTT
NA	TRBV7-9	TRBJ2-1	NA	14	CASRLAGADNEQFF	TGTGCCAGCAGGCTGGCGGGGGCTGACAATGAGCAGTTCTTC
NA	TRBV7-2	TRBJ1-6	NA	14	CASRGGSYNSPLHF	TGTGCCAGCAGGGGGGGCTCCTATAATTCACCCCTCCACTTT
NA	TRBV10-3	TRBJ1-1	NA	17	CAINPLAVGSFMAEAFF	TGTGCCATCAATCCCCTCGCTGTGGGTAGCTTTATGGCTGAAGCTTTCTTT
NA	TRBV14	TRBJ2-3	NA	13	CASSHYGVDTQYF	TGTGCCAGCAGCCACTACGGAGTAGATACGCAGTATTTT
TRBD1	TRBV2	TRBJ1-4	NA	15	CASSHLDRGGEKLFF	TGTGCCAGCAGTCATCTTGACAGGGGTGGGGAAAAACTGTTTTTT
NA	TRBV13	TRBJ2-3	few	15	CASSLRSSWADTQYF	TGTGCCAGCAGCTTACGGTCTAGTTGGGCAGATACGCAGTATTTT
TRBD2	TRBV7-2	TRBJ2-5	NA	15	CASRASGRADETQYF	TGTGCCAGCAGGGCGAGCGGGAGGGCCGATGAGACCCAGTACTTC
TRBD2	TRBV11-2	TRBJ2-1	NA	13	CASSPGGGGAEFF	TGTGCCAGCAGCCCTGGGGGCGGGGGGGCCGAATTCTTC
TRBD1	TRBV29-1	TRBJ1-2	NA	12	CSVEDRGHGYTF	TGCAGCGTTGAGGACAGGGGGCATGGCTACACCTTC
TRBD1	TRBV5-1	TRBJ1-1	NA	14	CASSSGTGHTEAFF	TGCGCCAGCAGCTCGGGGACAGGCCACACTGAAGCTTTCTTT
NA	TRBV30	TRBJ2-1	NA	15	CAWSAGASSYNEQFF	TGTGCCTGGAGTGCAGGGGCGAGCTCCTACAATGAGCAGTTCTTC
NA	TRBV7-9	TRBJ2-2	NA	15	CASSPRDSYTGELFF	TGTGCCAGCAGCCCCCGGGACTCCTACACCGGGGAGCTGTTTTTT
NA	TRBV5-5	TRBJ1-4	NA	19	CASTPPGVVPRSTNEKLFF	TGTGCCAGCACCCCCCCCGGGGTGGTCCCAAGGAGCACAAATGAAAAACTGTTTTTT
NA	TRBV5-4	TRBJ2-7	NA	12	CASSRQGSEQYF	TGTGCCAGCAGCCGTCAGGGCAGCGAGCAGTACTTC
TRBD2	TRBV5-4	TRBJ2-1	once	16	CASSLGGGVSYNEQFF	TGTGCCAGCAGCTTGGGGGGGGGAGTATCCTACAATGAGCAGTTCTTC
NA	TRBV27	TRBJ2-7	NA	16	CASSSQSPLSSYEQYF	TGTGCCAGCAGTTCACAGAGCCCCCTCTCGTCCTACGAGCAGTACTTC
NA	TRBV7-8	TRBJ2-1	NA	15	CASSFGSGGINEQFF	TGTGCCAGCAGTTTCGGGAGCGGCGGTATCAATGAGCAGTTCTTC
NA	TRBV7-2	TRBJ2-5	NA	15	CASSRPGTPQETQYF	TGTGCCAGCAGCCGACCCGGGACTCCCCAAGAGACCCAGTACTTC
NA	TRBV15	TRBJ2-6	NA	15	CATSRERSGANVLTF	TGTGCCACCAGCAGAGAACGGTCCGGGGCCAACGTCCTGACTTTC
TRBD2	TRBV5-5	TRBJ2-1	NA	17	CASSPLGLAGPYNEQFF	TGTGCCAGCAGCCCCCTGGGACTAGCGGGACCCTACAATGAGCAGTTCTTC
TRBD2	TRBV5-1	TRBJ2-2	NA	14	CASSASGLAGELFF	TGCGCCAGCAGTGCTAGCGGGCTAGCCGGGGAGCTGTTTTTT
NA	TRBV6-6	TRBJ1-1	NA	14	CASSYRELHTEAFF	TGTGCCAGCAGTTACAGAGAGTTGCACACTGAAGCTTTCTTT
NA	TRBV2	TRBJ2-5	NA	11	CASEFGQRQYF	TGTGCCAGCGAATTCGGTCAACGACAGTACTTC
NA	TRBV2	TRBJ2-2	NA	11	CASSEQGELFF	TGTGCCAGCAGTGAGCAGGGGGAGCTGTTTTTT
TRBD2	TRBV6-4	TRBJ2-3	NA	14	CASSDGGGTDTQYF	TGTGCCAGCAGTGATGGCGGGGGAACAGATACGCAGTATTTT